The 7 T cell receptor beta chains below all came from one sample that was sequenced in a study of blood T cell repertoires in COVID-19. Only in-frame clones appear in the TCRdb table, and some are missing; sequencing was by immunoSEQ multiplex PCR. The profile shows 250,000 to 300,000 clones, around nine tenths of them singletons. The sequencing input was peripheral blood. The receptors stem from a woman between 70 and 85 years old with COVID-19, enrolled during active disease.

V and J are TRBV3-1 (or the pseudogene TRBV3-2) and TRBJ1-2, with no clear D. Deletions cut 0 bases from V and 5 bases from J, with 13 bases between. Germline CDR1 and CDR2: LGHDT and YNNKEL (reference sequence). CDR3 size: 15 residues. The CDR3 reads CASSQEGNSLYGYTF. The CDR3 region has the DNA TGTGCCAGCAGCCAAGAGGGCAACTCCCTTTATGGCTACACCTTC.

The chain links TRBV6-5 to TRBJ2-7, with 13 bases that match TRBD2. The germline V gene has CDR1 MNHEY and CDR2 SVGAGI. This CDR3 is 15 amino acids long. With V trimmed by 2 bases and J by 7 bases, 5 bases remained unmatched. Here the CDR3 DNA reads TGTGCCAGCAGTTACCCCCCGGGACTAGCGGGGGAGCAGTACTTC. Translated: CASSYPPGLAGEQYF.

The V call is TRBV3-1 (or the pseudogene TRBV3-2), the J call TRBJ2-5, with 7 bases matching TRBD1. With 4 bases clipped from V and 4 bases from J, the junction kept 9 bases outside the gene matches. This CDR3 is built from 15 residues. Germline loops: CDR1 LGHDT, CDR2 YNNKEL (reference sequence). CDR3 sequence (DNA): TGTGCCAGCAGCCGGATACAGGGGATGGGAGAGACCCAGTACTTC. Translation gives CASSRIQGMGETQYF.

In DNA form, the CDR3 reads TGTGCCAGCAATCCCGGGACAGGGGGGATGAACACTGAAGCTTTCTTT. It translates to CASNPGTGGMNTEAFF. This chain joins TRBV2 and TRBJ1-1; 11 bases match TRBD1. The CDR3 has 16 amino acids. Germline V gene data show CDR1 as SNHLY and CDR2 as FYNNEI. The trim removed 7 bases at V and 0 bases at J, leaving 7 bases unmatched.

The chain employs TRBV27 and TRBJ1-2, with D maybe TRBD1 (5 bases). The V gene lost 6 bases and the J gene lost 8 bases, with 16 bases spanning the gap. The CDR3 length is 13 residues. CDR1 and CDR2 (germline): MNHEY, SMNVEV (reference sequence). CDR3 residues: CASRTPGIMGYTF. The CDR3 DNA reads as TGTGCCAGCAGGACTCCAGGGATTATGGGCTACACCTTC.

Here the CDR3 DNA reads TGTGCCAGCAGTTACACGGCGGGAAACGAAGAGACCCAGTACTTC. It specifies CASSYTAGNEETQYF. V and J are TRBV6-5 and TRBJ2-5, with a weak D call TRBD2 (6 bases). Germline assignment: CDR1 MNHEY and CDR2 SVGAGI. This CDR3 is 15 amino acids long. Deletions cut 2 bases from V and 3 bases from J, with 13 bases between.

This clone was counted a single time. J is TRBJ1-1 and V is TRBV21-1. TRBV21-1 is recorded as a pseudogene. CDR3 length: 17 amino acids. CDR3 in DNA: TGTGCCAGCAGCAAAGTTGGGCCCAGGGAGGCGAACACTGAAGCTTTCTTT. Translation gives CASSKVGPREANTEAFF.